This T cell receptor (beta chain) was documented in a study of blood T cell repertoires in COVID-19. Study context: COVID-19 samples from acute and convalescent phases originated in the United States, Italy and Spain. From T cells, B-cell-depleted T cells, or PBMCs came the material, which was cDNA or gDNA.

Germline V gene data show CDR1 as SGHTA and CDR2 as FQGNSA. This CDR3 contains 15 residues. After removal of 9 bases from V and 2 bases from J, the junction contained 7 bases not matched to a gene. In the authors' methods: Scientists estimated how many nucleated cells there were by amplifying reference gene primers. Profiled with immunoSEQ multiplex PCR; TCRdb holds only in-frame clones, not every one. V and J calls and clone size are copied from that table; D and trimming were computed from the DNA. The sample has some 320,000 clones, 75% to 85% seen once; the top ten hold roughly 7.8%. V is TRBV7-2 and J is TRBJ2-4; TRBD2 agrees at 10 bases. The specimen was peripheral blood. The receptor comes from a human donor in a cohort sampled during active COVID-19. The CDR3 spells CASCTSGATKNIQYF. The CDR3, as DNA: TGTGCCAGTTGTACTAGCGGGGCGACCAAAAACATTCAGTACTTC.